One sample yielded the 8 T cell receptor beta chains listed below, sequenced in a study of shared clonotypes between healthy human individuals. This table comes from immunoSEQ multiplex PCR, and its TCRdb copy is limited to in-frame clones, with some not included. The table has 450,000 to 600,000 clones, less than 80% seen once. The material sequenced was PBMCs. Receptor source: a middle-aged woman in good health. Some clones in this sample may be carry-over from other donors' samples.

For this clone: In the same sample, other DNA sequences code for this CDR3. The chain joins TRBV5-6 to TRBJ2-6; D not resolved. This CDR3 region has 15 residues. CDR1 and CDR2 (germline): SGHDT, YYEEEE. Deletions cut 0 bases from V and 0 bases from J, with 4 bases between. Written as DNA, the CDR3 is TGTGCCAGCAGCTTGGGAGCCTCTGGGGCCAACGTCCTGACTTTC. This gives the protein CASSLGASGANVLTF.

The V and J genes are TRBV4-3 and TRBJ2-7; 9 bases match TRBD2. J gave up 5 bases and V 4 bases, and 9 bases lay outside the gene matches. This CDR3 is 15 amino acids long. The V gene's germline CDR1 is LGHNA and CDR2 YSLEER. The CDR3 DNA sequence: TGCGCCAGCAGCCTATCGACTAGCGGCGTTAACGAGCAGTACTTC. Its translation: CASSLSTSGVNEQYF.

The table lists this clone with a few counts. This chain joins TRBV11-2 and TRBJ2-1; D gene uncertain. Germline loops: CDR1 SGHAT, CDR2 FQNNGV. The V end was cut by 0 bases, the J end by 9 bases, with 9 bases between. This CDR3 is 13 amino acids long. CDR3 nucleotides: TGTGCCAGCAGCTTAGATCGGACCATTGAGCAGTTCTTC. Amino acids: CASSLDRTIEQFF. The entire variable domain, with the rest obtained from reference TRBV11-2 and TRBJ2-1, is as follows: EAGVAQSPRYKIIEKRQSVAFWCNPISGHATLYWYQQILGQGPKLLIQFQNNGVVDDSQLPKDRFSAERLKGVDSTLKIQPAKLEDSAVYLCASSLDRTIEQFFGPGTRLTVL.

A word on this clone: A junction boundary mismatches the germline segment, possibly from a read error. Different DNA sequences within this sample yield the same CDR3. The chain has TRBV10-3 and TRBJ2-5, with a possible D match to TRBD2 (6 bases). The germline CDR1 and CDR2 sequences are ENHRY and SYGVKD. The CDR3 has 13 residues. The DNA of the CDR3 is TGTGCCATCAGCGAGTCCGGGGGAGAGACCCAGTACTTC. Its translation: CAISESGGETQYF.

This chain links TRBV15 with TRBJ2-5, with D possibly being TRBD1 or TRBD2 (5 bases each). This CDR3 contains 14 residues. Germline V gene sequence: CDR1 LNHNV, CDR2 YYDKDF (reference sequence). The germline V and J ends were trimmed by 5 bases and 5 bases, with 15 bases remaining between them. The CDR3 is CATSGGGTRETQYF. The DNA of the CDR3 is TGTGCCACCAGCGGGGGTGGAACCAGGGAGACCCAGTACTTC.

The chain employs TRBV28 and TRBJ2-6; D not certain. V was shortened by 1 base and J by 2 bases, with 3 bases between the two germline ends. The CDR3 sequence is 14 residues long. Germline CDR1 MDHEN, CDR2 SYDVKM. Here the CDR3 DNA reads TGTGCCAGCAGTTTATATACTGGGGCCAACGTCCTGACTTTC. Protein sequence: CASSLYTGANVLTF.

The chain joins TRBV4-3 to TRBJ1-2, with D perhaps TRBD1 (6 bases). CDR3 length: 15 residues. The V end lost 0 bases, the J end lost 8 bases, and 16 bases lay between the germline ends. Germline V CDR1 and CDR2: LGHNA, YSLEER. The CDR3 DNA sequence: TGCGCCAGCAGCCAAGACGGGGGGCTTTTAGGCGGCTACACCTTC. This sequence encodes CASSQDGGLLGGYTF.

This clone was seen once. The chain has TRBV28 and TRBJ2-7; tentatively, D is TRBD2 (7 bases). The CDR3 length is 14 residues. CDR1 and CDR2 (germline): MDHEN, SYDVKM. V was shortened by 5 bases and J by 6 bases, with 17 bases between the two germline ends. For the CDR3, the DNA is TGTGCCAGCAGTCGCTTGGGGGGGCTTGGCGAGCAGTACTTC. Encoded protein: CASSRLGGLGEQYF.